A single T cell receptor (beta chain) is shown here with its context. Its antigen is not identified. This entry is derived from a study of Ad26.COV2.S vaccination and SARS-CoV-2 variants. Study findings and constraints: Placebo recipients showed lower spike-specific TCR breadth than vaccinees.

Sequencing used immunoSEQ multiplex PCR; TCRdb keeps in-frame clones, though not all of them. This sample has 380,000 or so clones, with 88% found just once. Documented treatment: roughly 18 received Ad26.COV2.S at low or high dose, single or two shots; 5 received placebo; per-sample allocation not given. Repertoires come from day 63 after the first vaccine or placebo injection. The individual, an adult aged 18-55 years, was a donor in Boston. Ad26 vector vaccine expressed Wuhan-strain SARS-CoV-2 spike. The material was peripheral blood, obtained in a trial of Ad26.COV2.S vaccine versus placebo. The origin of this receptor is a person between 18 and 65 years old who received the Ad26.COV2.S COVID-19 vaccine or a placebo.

The CDR3 protein is CASSSSFYEQYF. CDR3 DNA: TGTGCCAGCAGCAGTAGTTTCTACGAGCAGTACTTC. The gene calls are TRBV7-2 and TRBJ2-7; D remains ambiguous. CDR1 and CDR2 (germline): SGHTA, FQGNSA. With 5 bases removed from V and 3 bases from J, the gap between germline ends came to 8 bases. The CDR3 extends over 12 amino acids. The variable domain in full, completed from reference TRBV7-2 and TRBJ2-7, reads GAGVSQSPSNKVTEKGKDVELRCDPISGHTALYWYRQSLGQGLEFLIYFQGNSAPDKSGLPSDRFSAERTGGSVSTLTIQRTQQEDSAVYLCASSSSFYEQYFGPGTRLTVT.